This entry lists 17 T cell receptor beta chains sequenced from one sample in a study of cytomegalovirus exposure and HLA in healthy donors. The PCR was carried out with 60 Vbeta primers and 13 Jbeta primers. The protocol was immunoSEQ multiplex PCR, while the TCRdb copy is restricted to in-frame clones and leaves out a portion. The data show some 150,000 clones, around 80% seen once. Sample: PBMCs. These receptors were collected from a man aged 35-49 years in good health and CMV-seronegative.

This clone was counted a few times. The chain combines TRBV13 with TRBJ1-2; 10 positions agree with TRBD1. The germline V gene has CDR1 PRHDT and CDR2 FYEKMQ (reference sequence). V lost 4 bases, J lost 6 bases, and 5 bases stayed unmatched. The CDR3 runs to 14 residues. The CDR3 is CASSSDRGVDGYTF. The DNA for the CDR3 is TGTGCCAGCAGCTCGGACAGGGGGGTGGATGGCTACACCTTC.

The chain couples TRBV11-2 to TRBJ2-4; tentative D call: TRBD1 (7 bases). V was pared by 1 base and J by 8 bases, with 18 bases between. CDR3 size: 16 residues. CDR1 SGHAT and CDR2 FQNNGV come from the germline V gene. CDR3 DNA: TGTGCCAGCAGCTTAGTGGAGGGGAAGGGGGCTGACATTCAGTACTTC. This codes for CASSLVEGKGADIQYF. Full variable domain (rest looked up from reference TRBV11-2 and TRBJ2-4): EAGVAQSPRYKIIEKRQSVAFWCNPISGHATLYWYQQILGQGPKLLIQFQNNGVVDDSQLPKDRFSAERLKGVDSTLKIQPAKLEDSAVYLCASSLVEGKGADIQYFGAGTRLSVL.

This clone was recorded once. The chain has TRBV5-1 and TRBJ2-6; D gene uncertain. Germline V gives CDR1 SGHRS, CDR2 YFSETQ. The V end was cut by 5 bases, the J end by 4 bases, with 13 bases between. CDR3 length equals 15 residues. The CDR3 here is CASRVELFGANVLTF. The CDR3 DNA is TGCGCCAGCAGAGTCGAGTTGTTCGGGGCCAACGTCCTGACTTTC. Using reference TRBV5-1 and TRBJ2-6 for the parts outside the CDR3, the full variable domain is KAGVTQTPRYLIKTRGQQVTLSCSPISGHRSVSWYQQTPGQGLQFLFEYFSETQRNKGNFPGRFSGRQFSNSRSEMNVSTLELGDSALYLCASRVELFGANVLTFGAGSRLTVL.

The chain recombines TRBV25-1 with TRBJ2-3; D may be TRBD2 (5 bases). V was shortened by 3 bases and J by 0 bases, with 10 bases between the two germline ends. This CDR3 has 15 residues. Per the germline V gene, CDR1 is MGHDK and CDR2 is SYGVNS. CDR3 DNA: TGTGCCAGCAGTGACCGACTACAAAGCACAGATACGCAGTATTTT. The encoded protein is CASSDRLQSTDTQYF.

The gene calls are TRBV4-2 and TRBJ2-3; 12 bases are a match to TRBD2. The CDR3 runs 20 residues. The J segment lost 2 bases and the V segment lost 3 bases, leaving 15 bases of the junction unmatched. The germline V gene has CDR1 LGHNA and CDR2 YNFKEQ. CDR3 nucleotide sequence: TGTGCCAGCAGCCACGGACTAGCGGGGAGACTCATAACCACCACAGATACGCAGTATTTT. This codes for CASSHGLAGRLITTTDTQYF.

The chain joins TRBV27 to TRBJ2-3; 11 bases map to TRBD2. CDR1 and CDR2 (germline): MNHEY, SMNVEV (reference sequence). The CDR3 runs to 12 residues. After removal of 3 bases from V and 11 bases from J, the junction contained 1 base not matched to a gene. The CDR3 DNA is TGTGCCAGCAGTTTCCTAGCGGGGGGGCAGTATTTT. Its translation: CASSFLAGGQYF.

The DNA of the CDR3 is TGTGCCAGCAGCTTGGGGAGGACGGGAGCAGATACGCAGTATTTT. It specifies CASSLGRTGADTQYF. The chain combines TRBV7-9 with TRBJ2-3; possible D gene TRBD2, 6 bases. The CDR3 is made up of 15 amino acids. Germline CDR1 and CDR2: SEHNR and FQNEAQ (reference sequence). Trimming removed 3 bases from V and 4 bases from J, with 14 bases in between.

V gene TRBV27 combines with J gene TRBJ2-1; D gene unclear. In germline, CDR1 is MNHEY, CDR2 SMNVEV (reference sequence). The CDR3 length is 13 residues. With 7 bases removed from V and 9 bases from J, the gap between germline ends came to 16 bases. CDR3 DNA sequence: TGTGCCAGCACCAATATCCCATCAGGTGAGCAGTTCTTC. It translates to CASTNIPSGEQFF.

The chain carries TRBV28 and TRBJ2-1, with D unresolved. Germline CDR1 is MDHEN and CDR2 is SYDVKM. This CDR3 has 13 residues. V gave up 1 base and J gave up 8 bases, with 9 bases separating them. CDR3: CASSLSSIHEQFF. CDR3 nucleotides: TGTGCCAGCAGTTTATCAAGCATCCATGAGCAGTTCTTC. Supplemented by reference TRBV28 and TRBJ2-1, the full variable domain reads DVKVTQSSRYLVKRTGEKVFLECVQDMDHENMFWYRQDPGLGLRLIYFSYDVKMKEKGDIPEGYSVSREKKERFSLILESASTNQTSMYLCASSLSSIHEQFFGPGTRLTVL.

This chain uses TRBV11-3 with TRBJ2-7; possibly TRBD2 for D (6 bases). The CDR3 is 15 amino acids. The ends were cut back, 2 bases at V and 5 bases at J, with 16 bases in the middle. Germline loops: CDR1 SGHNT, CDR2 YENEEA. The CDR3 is CASSLYPGGVDEQYF. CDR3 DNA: TGTGCCAGCAGCTTATATCCCGGCGGGGTGGACGAGCAGTACTTC.

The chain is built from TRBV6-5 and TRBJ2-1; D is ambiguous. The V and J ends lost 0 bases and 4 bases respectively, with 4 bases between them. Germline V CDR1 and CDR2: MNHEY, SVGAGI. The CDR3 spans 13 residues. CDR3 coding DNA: TGTGCCAGCAGTTACTCACAGTACAATGAGCAGTTCTTC. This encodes CASSYSQYNEQFF.

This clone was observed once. The CDR3 DNA is TGTGCCAGCAGTGAAGGACAGGAGGGCTCACCCCTCCACTTT. Its translation: CASSEGQEGSPLHF. The V gene is TRBV25-1, the J gene TRBJ1-6; 7 bases fit TRBD1. The J segment lost 10 bases and the V segment lost 2 bases, leaving 5 bases of the junction unmatched. The CDR3 has 14 residues. Germline CDR1 and CDR2: MGHDK and SYGVNS.

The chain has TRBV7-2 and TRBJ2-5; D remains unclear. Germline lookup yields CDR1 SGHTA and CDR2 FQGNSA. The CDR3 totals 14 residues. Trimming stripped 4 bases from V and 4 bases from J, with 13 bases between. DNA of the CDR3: TGTGCCAGCAGCTCAGGATCGACCCGAGAGACCCAGTACTTC. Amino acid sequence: CASSSGSTRETQYF.

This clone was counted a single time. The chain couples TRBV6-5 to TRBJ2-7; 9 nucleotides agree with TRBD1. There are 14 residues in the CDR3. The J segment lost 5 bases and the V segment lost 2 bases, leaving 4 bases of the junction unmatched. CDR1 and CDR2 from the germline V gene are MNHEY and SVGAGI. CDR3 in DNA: TGTGCCAGCAGTTACCGGGACAGGGTTCACGAGCAGTACTTC. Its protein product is CASSYRDRVHEQYF.

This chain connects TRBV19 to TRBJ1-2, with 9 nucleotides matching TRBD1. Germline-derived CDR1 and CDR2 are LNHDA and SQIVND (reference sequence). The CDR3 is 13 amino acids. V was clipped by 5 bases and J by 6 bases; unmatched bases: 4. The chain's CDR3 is CASSVTGGHGYTF. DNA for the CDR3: TGTGCCAGTAGTGTGACAGGGGGTCATGGCTACACCTTC.

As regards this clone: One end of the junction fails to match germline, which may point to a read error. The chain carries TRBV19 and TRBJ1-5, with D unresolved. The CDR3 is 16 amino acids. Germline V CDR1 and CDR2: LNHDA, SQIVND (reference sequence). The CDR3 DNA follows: TGTGCCAGTAGTATAGTTTTAAGTATGGGCAACCAGCCCCAGCATTTT. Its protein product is CASSIVLSMGNQPQHF.

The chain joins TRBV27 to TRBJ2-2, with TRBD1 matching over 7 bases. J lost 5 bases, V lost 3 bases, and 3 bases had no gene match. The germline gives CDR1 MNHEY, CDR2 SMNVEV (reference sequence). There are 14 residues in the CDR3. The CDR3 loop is CASSFSRGTGELFF. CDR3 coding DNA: TGTGCCAGCAGTTTTTCCAGGGGGACCGGGGAGCTGTTTTTT.